This T cell receptor beta chain was recovered during a study of post-analysis software for immune sequencing data. Built from TCR beta cDNA, the libraries had unique molecular identifiers in them. MiXCR was run by TCRdb on the PCR reads, yielding one entry per CDR3 protein. The sample has roughly 400,000 distinct CDR3 sequences; over 30% are singletons. This CDR3 contains 14 residues. The germline V gene encodes CDR1 MNHEY and CDR2 SMNVEV (reference sequence). V lost 3 bases to trimming and J lost 4 bases, with 9 bases between them. This clonotype has just a few counts. Its target is not known. Overall study findings and caveats: The five TRBV segments detected at higher frequency in patients than in controls included TRBV5-6, TRBV5-1 and TRBV20-1.

The sequenced sample was blood. The sequence was obtained from a girl aged 2-10 years with multiple sclerosis. V usage is TRBV27 and J usage is TRBJ1-4; perhaps TRBD1 as D (6 bases). The DNA for the CDR3 is TGTGCCAGCAGTTTGGACAGTTTTAATGAAAAACTGTTTTTT. It yields the protein CASSLDSFNEKLFF.